What follows is one TCR beta chain and its context. This clonotype appeared many times. There is no known antigen for this receptor. Nothing much larger sits one base from this clone, and base qualities are not available. The CDR3 goes from the cysteine to the phenylalanine over 18 residues. Only the CDR3 part of the read is kept: 54 bases, read in frame from the first base. Germline trimming: 0 bases from V, 5 bases from J; junction bases outside gene matches: 14. According to the germline V gene, CDR1 reads MNHEY and CDR2 reads SVGEGT. Stable Graves' hyperthyroidism was defined as no progression to ophthalmopathy during 18 months of follow-up. Hyperthyroidism patients were aged 18 to 65 years and newly diagnosed, with disease duration of less than 2 months. Any patient with an uncontrolled infection, another autoimmune disease, pregnancy or lactation was excluded. Diagnoses were established on the basis of clinical symptoms, serum thyroxine and TRAb, thyroid ultrasound, and orbital computed tomography. PBMCs were isolated from about 9 ml of fresh peripheral blood by Ficoll-Paque density gradient centrifugation. Total RNA was extracted with Trizol reagent, and quality was checked on an Agilent 2100 Bioanalyzer.

The TCR beta CDR3 regions were amplified from the RNA transcripts. A first-round RT-PCR of the TCR CDR3 used the HTBI primer set with the Qiagen OneStep RT-PCR kit. The libraries were constructed in a second round of multiplex PCR and then size-selected and purified. Libraries were sequenced paired-end with 100 bp reads on an Illumina HiSeq2000. The paper's data handling went like this. SOAPnuke was used to process the raw data, removing reads that contained adapters or uncalled bases, had a mean Phred below 15, or lacked an exact match to the constant primer or identifier. High-quality paired reads were merged with COPE v1.2.5, and unique nucleotide sequences were defined as clonotypes. Clonotypes were aligned to IMGT TRBV, TRBD and TRBJ reference segments using MiTCR v1.1. Analysis was restricted to V-J combinations with a frequency above 0.0001, which covered roughly 99% of repertoires. The TCS score was defined as F50 (clonal expansion) divided by E x V (chaos), with BLOSUM62-based TCRdist calculated between CDR3 peptides within each V-J. Welch's t-statistics and random forest reduced 500 to 650 V-J features to 13, which were used in a naive Bayes classifier (R e1071). The public reads were quality trimmed at Q25 with fastp and then assembled into clones with MiXCR by TCRdb, keeping productive beta chains. Rows matching on CDR3 protein sequence are summarized as one entry with the most common DNA and genes. In this record, the V and J calls reflect TCRdb's handling and not the investigators' own analysis. For this sample the table gives about 360,000 distinct CDR3 sequences, of which less than 15% were detected only once. The top ten clones comprise over 8.5% of the sample.

The data were taken from a study of T cells in Graves' hyperthyroidism and ophthalmopathy (dated by TCRdb to between 2019 and 2020). Study-wide context: Peripheral blood samples were taken at initial diagnosis, before any treatment was given. To identify distinguishing TCR V-J signatures, a discovery cohort of 90 to 100 patients was used, comprising 43 with Graves' ophthalmopathy and 57 with stable Graves' hyperthyroidism. Whether ophthalmopathy could be predicted prospectively was tested in an independent validation cohort made up of about 20 hyperthyroidism patients plus 17 patients who later progressed to ophthalmopathy. The 75 to 100 discovery patients were randomly split 7:3 into training and test sets. The study also compared thyroid tissue and blood T-cell repertoires from a handful of Graves' hyperthyroidism patients. Following sampling, methimazole starting at 30 mg daily was given to hyperthyroidism patients, and high-dose intravenous methylprednisolone was given to ophthalmopathy patients. The paper describes TCR Vbeta CDR3 sequencing of 135 peripheral blood samples, made up of 40 to 45 ophthalmopathy patients, around 78 hyperthyroidism patients and 17 progressor patients.

Broader findings and caveats from the paper: A 13 V-J signature model separated ophthalmopathy from stable hyperthyroidism, with around 91% sensitivity and roughly 84% specificity in cross-validation and 80%/75% in testing. Most expanded thyroid clonotypes (frequency above 0.001) were also found in blood, which suggests that blood repertoires may mirror thyroid immune responses. During validation, the model predicted progression to ophthalmopathy a median of about 5.9 months ahead of onset, with roughly 65% sensitivity and 72.22% specificity. Sample size was not statistically predetermined, and blinding of investigators to group allocation was not performed.

The chain is assembled from TRBV6-2 or TRBV6-3 and TRBJ2-5; 8 bases in the middle match TRBD2. This clonotype was obtained from a woman younger than 35 with Graves' hyperthyroidism. Sequencing used blood. The CDR3 has the sequence CASSYSIVWREDEETQYF. The DNA reads as follows: TGTGCCAGCAGTTACTCGATAGTATGGCGGGAGGACGAGGAGACCCAGTACTTC.